Listed below are T cell receptor beta chains from one sample, sequenced in a study of CD8 T cells in ankylosing spondylitis. A single record per CDR3 protein comes from TCRdb applying MiXCR to the 5' RACE reads. The sample includes about 480,000 distinct CDR3 sequences, about 15% seen only once; the top ten take around 0.92%. The specimen sequenced was blood, either unsorted or a sorted T cell fraction (not recorded which). Receptors originate from a male donor with ankylosing spondylitis. Both conserved end residues are part of each CDR3. A D gene is named only where the DNA matches it firmly. Only some rows state a clone size, as once, few, many or a class for expanded clones.

.	TRBV9	TRBJ2-1	TRBD2	TGTGCCAGCAGCGTCACAACTCAGACTAGCGGGAGGGACAATGAGCAGTTCTTC	CASSVTTQTSGRDNEQFF
many	TRBV5-6	TRBJ1-2	.	TGTGCCAGCAGCTTGGACAGGGAGGCCTACACCTTC	CASSLDREAYTF
few	TRBV6-1	TRBJ1-2	.	TGTGCCAGCAGTCGGACAGCATCTAACTATGGCTACACCTTC	CASSRTASNYGYTF
few	TRBV11-3	TRBJ1-1	.	TGTGCCAGCACCCGGGGGGGAGCTAACACTGAAGCTTTCTTT	CASTRGGANTEAFF
.	TRBV7-2	TRBJ2-1	TRBD1	TGTGCCAGCAGCCGGAGGACGGGACAGGAGCAGTTCTTC	CASSRRTGQEQFF
many	TRBV12-3/TRBV12-4	TRBJ2-2	TRBD2	TGTGCCAGCAGTCCGGCACAGGGTGGCGGGAGGGCCAGGACCGGGGAGCTGTTTTTT	CASSPAQGGGRARTGELFF
few	TRBV12-3/TRBV12-4	TRBJ1-6	.	TGTGCCAGCAACTTAATGGGTCGGGATTCACCCCTCCACTTT	CASNLMGRDSPLHF
.	TRBV6-1	TRBJ1-5	.	TGTGCCAGCAGTCATTCCCCCCCGGAAACCCAGCATTTT	CASSHSPPETQHF
many	TRBV20-1	TRBJ1-2	.	TGCAGTGCCCATCGAACAGGGAACTATGGCTACACCTTC	CSAHRTGNYGYTF
.	TRBV20-1	TRBJ2-4	TRBD2	TGCAGTGTCCCGGGACTAGGGAGCCCGGGTCAGTACTTC	CSVPGLGSPGQYF
few	TRBV5-5	TRBJ2-4	.	TGTGCCAGCAGCGGCGGTGTGCAAAACATTCAGTACTTC	CASSGGVQNIQYF
.	TRBV2	TRBJ1-2	.	TGTGCCAGCAGCGAGACGAGAAACTATGGCTACACCTTC	CASSETRNYGYTF
.	TRBV5-1	TRBJ1-2	.	TGCGCCAGCAGTTATCGCGGGACGGAAGATGGCTACACCTTC	CASSYRGTEDGYTF
.	TRBV27	TRBJ1-5	TRBD1	TGTGCCAGCAGTCCCTACAGGGGAGAGAGCAATCAGCCCCAGCATTTT	CASSPYRGESNQPQHF
few	TRBV12-3/TRBV12-4	TRBJ2-7	.	TGTGCCAGCAGTGGGGGAGTGAGGCAGTACTTC	CASSGGVRQYF
few	TRBV11-2	TRBJ2-3	TRBD1	TGTGCCAGCAGCCGGGACAGGGAAGATACGCAGTATTTT	CASSRDREDTQYF
few	TRBV11-2	TRBJ2-3	TRBD2	TGTGCCAGCAGCCGGCGGTCGGGGGGGGGTCTGGGCACAGATACGCAGTATTTT	CASSRRSGGGLGTDTQYF
.	TRBV3-1	TRBJ2-5	.	TGTGCCAGCAGCCCCGGTAGACTCCCCGGTGAGACCCAGTACTTC	CASSPGRLPGETQYF
few	TRBV28	TRBJ2-4	TRBD1	TGTGCCAGCAGTTTTTCACAGGGGTCCAAAAACATTCAGTACTTC	CASSFSQGSKNIQYF
few	TRBV7-9	TRBJ2-1	.	TGTGCCAGCAGCCCTGGACAGACTTTTTACAATGAGCAGTTCTTC	CASSPGQTFYNEQFF
few	TRBV6-1	TRBJ1-4	.	TGTGCCAGCAGCCTACAAACTAATGAAAAACTGTTTTTT	CASSLQTNEKLFF
few	TRBV20-1	TRBJ1-5	.	TGCAGTGCTAGGATCAGGACGGCAAATCAGCCCCAGCATTTT	CSARIRTANQPQHF